This T cell receptor beta chain was observed in a study of cytomegalovirus exposure and HLA in healthy donors. General observations from the study: It was 150 to 200 TCR beta chains that were listed as cytomegalovirus-associated.

With 5 bases removed from V and 7 bases from J, the gap between germline ends came to 21 bases. The CDR3 has 15 amino acids. The germline gives CDR1 SGHTA, CDR2 FQGNSA. On this clone itself: Antigen: not known.

These donors counted as nominally healthy when sampled, but unrecorded immune exposures were likely. Both 60 Vbeta primers and 13 Jbeta primers went into the PCR. In the source study's methods: Later analysis identified roughly 84 million unique TCR beta chains, some 10 million shared. The protocol was immunoSEQ multiplex PCR, while the TCRdb copy is restricted to in-frame clones and leaves out a portion. For V, J and clone size, that table is used; D and trimming come from the DNA. The profile shows 58,000 or so clones, over 60% of them singletons. This receptor was identified in a man in his fifties in good health and CMV-seropositive. The chain recombines TRBV7-2 with TRBJ2-7, with TRBD2 as a possible D gene (6 bases). Sequenced material: PBMCs. DNA for the CDR3: TGTGCCAGCAGCGCAGTTATAGGGGCGGGATGGGAGCAGTACTTC. Translating it yields CASSAVIGAGWEQYF.